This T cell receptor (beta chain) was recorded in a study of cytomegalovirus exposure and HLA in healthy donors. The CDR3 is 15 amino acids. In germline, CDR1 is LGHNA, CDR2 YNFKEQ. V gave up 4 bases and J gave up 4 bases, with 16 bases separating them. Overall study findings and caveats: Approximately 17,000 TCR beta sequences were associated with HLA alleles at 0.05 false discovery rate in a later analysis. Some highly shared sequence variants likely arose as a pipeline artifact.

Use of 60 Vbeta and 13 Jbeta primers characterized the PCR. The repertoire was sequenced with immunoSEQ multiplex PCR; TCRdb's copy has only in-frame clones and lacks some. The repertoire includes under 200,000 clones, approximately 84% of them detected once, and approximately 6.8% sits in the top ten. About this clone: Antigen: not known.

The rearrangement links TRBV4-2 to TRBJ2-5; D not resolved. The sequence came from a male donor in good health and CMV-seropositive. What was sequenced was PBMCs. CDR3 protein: CASSRRVSPGETQYF. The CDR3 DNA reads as TGTGCCAGCAGCCGTCGGGTCTCCCCGGGAGAGACCCAGTACTTC.